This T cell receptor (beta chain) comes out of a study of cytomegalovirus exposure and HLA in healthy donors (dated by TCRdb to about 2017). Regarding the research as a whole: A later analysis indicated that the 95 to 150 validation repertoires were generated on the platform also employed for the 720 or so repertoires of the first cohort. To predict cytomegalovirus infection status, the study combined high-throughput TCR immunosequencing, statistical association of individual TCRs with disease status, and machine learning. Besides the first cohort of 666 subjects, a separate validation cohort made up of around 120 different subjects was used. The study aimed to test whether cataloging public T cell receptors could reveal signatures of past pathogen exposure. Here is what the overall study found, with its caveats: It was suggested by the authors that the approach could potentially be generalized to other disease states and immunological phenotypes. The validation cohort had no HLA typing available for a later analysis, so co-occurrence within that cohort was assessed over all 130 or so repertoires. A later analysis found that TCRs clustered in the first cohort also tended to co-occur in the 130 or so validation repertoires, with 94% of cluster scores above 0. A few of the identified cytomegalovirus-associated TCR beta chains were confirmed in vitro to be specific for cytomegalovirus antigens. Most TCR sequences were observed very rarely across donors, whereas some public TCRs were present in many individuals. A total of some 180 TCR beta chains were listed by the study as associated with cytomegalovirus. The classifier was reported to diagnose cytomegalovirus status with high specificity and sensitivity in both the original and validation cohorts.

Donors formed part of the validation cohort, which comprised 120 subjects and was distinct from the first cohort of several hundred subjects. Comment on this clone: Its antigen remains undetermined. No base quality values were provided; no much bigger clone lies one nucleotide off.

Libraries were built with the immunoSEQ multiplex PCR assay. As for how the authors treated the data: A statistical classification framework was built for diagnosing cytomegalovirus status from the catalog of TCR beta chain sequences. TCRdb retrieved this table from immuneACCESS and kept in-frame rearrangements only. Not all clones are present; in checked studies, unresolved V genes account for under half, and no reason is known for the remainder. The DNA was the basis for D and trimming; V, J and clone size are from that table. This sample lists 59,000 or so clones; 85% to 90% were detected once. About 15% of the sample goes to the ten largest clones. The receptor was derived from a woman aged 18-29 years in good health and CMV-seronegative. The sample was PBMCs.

Here is the DNA: TGTGCCAGCAGTTACGGGTCGGGGGATGGCTACACCTTC. It is translated as CASSYGSGDGYTF. The chain was built from TRBV6-5 and TRBJ1-2; TRBD1 is a possible D gene, resting on 5 matching bases. From the cysteine up to the phenylalanine, the CDR3 has a length of 13 residues. Only CDR3 DNA is held: 39 bases, read in frame from base 1. V and J lose 2 bases and 6 bases, and a span of 10 bases separates them. The germline V gene yields MNHEY for CDR1 and SVGAGI for CDR2.